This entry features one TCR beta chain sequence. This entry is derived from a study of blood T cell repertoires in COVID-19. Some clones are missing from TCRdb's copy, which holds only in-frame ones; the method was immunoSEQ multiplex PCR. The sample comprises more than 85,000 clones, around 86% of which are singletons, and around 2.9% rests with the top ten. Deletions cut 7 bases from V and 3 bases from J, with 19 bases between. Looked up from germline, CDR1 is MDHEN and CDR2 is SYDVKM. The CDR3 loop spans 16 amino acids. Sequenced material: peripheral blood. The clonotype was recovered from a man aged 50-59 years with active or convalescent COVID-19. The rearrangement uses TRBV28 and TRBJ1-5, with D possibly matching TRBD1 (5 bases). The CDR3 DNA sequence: TGTGCCAGCACCATGGGGGGGAGGCGAAACAATCAGCCCCAGCATTTT. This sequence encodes CASTMGGRRNNQPQHF.